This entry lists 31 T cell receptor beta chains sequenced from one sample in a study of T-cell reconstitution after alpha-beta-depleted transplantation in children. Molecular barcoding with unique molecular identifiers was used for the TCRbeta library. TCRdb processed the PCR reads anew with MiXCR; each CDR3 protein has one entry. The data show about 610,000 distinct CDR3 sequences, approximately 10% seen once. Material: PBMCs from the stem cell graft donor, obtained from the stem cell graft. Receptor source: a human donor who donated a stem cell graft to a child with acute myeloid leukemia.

The CDR3 coding sequence is TGTGCCAGTAGTACGATCAATCAGCCCCAGCATTTT. Amino acids: CASSTINQPQHF. The rearrangement links TRBV19 to TRBJ1-5; D is unresolved. V lost 4 bases to trimming and J lost 3 bases, with 4 bases between them. The CDR3 contains 12 residues. Looked up from germline, CDR1 is LNHDA and CDR2 is SQIVND (reference sequence).

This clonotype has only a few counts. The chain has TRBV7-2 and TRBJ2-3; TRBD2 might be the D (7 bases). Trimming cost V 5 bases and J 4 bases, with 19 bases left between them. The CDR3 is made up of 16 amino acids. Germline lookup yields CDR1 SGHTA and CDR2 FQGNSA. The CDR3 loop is CASSRLGGAVADTQYF. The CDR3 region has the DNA TGTGCCAGCAGCCGTTTGGGGGGGGCGGTGGCAGATACGCAGTATTTT.

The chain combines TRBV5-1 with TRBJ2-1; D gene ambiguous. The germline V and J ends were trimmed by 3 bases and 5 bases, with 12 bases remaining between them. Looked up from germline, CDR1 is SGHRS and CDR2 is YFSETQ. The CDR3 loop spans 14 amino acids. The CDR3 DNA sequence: TGCGCCAGCAGCTCTGCAGGACGGAACAATGAGCAGTTCTTC. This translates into CASSSAGRNNEQFF. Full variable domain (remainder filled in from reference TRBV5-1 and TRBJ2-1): KAGVTQTPRYLIKTRGQQVTLSCSPISGHRSVSWYQQTPGQGLQFLFEYFSETQRNKGNFPGRFSGRQFSNSRSEMNVSTLELGDSALYLCASSSAGRNNEQFFGPGTRLTVL.

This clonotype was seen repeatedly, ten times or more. The CDR3 here is CSARDPQGGYIQYF. The CDR3 bases are TGCAGTGCTAGAGACCCCCAGGGGGGATACATTCAGTACTTC. The chain links TRBV20-1 to TRBJ2-4; perhaps TRBD1 as D (7 bases). V was pared by 0 bases and J by 8 bases, with 14 bases between. This CDR3 is 14 amino acids long. Germline assignment: CDR1 DFQATT and CDR2 SNEGSKA (reference sequence).

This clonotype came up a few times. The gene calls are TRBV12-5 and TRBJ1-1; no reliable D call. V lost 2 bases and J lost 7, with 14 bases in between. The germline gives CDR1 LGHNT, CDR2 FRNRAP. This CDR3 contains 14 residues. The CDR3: CASGLTTDRLEAFF. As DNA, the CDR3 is TGTGCTAGTGGTTTGACCACCGATAGACTTGAAGCTTTCTTT.

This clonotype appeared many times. In DNA form, the CDR3 reads TGTGCCAGCAGTTTCCTCTCCGGACTAGCGGGAGAGGCAGATACGCAGTATTTT. Translation gives CASSFLSGLAGEADTQYF. The chain carries TRBV27 and TRBJ2-3, with 13 bases fitting TRBD2. This CDR3 spans 18 amino acids. Per germline, CDR1 MNHEY and CDR2 SMNVEV (reference sequence). Germline trimming cut 3 bases from V and 4 bases from J; bases unmatched to any gene: 10.

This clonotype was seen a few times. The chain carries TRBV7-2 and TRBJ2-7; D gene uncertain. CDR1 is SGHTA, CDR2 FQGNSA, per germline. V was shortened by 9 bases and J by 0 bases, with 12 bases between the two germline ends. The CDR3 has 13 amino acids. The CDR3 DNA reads TGTGCCAGACCTACGCGGACCTCCTACGAGCAGTACTTC. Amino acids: CARPTRTSYEQYF. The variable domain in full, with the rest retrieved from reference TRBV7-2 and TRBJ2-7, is GAGVSQSPSNKVTEKGKDVELRCDPISGHTALYWYRQSLGQGLEFLIYFQGNSAPDKSGLPSDRFSAERTGGSVSTLTIQRTQQEDSAVYLCARPTRTSYEQYFGPGTRLTVT.

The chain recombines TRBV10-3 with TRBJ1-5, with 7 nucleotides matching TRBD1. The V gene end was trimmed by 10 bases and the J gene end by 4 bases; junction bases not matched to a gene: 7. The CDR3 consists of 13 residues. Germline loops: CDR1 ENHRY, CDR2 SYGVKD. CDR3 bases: TGTGCCACCCTCATGGACAGGAATCAGCCCCAGCATTTT. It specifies CATLMDRNQPQHF.

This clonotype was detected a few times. The CDR3 region is CASSDRTGREKLFF. The CDR3 DNA reads TGTGCCAGCAGCGACCGGACAGGGCGGGAAAAACTGTTTTTT. The J gene is TRBJ1-4, the V gene TRBV3-1; 8 bases match TRBD1. J lost 8 bases, V lost 5 bases, and 7 bases had no gene match. Germline CDR1 and CDR2: LGHDT and YNNKEL (reference sequence). CDR3 length: 14 amino acids.

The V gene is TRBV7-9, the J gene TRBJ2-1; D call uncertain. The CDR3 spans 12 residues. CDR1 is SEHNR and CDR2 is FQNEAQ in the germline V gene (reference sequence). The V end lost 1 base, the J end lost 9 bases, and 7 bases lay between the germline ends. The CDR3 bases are TGTGCCAGCAGCTTAGACCTGGTTGAGCAGTTCTTC. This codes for CASSLDLVEQFF.

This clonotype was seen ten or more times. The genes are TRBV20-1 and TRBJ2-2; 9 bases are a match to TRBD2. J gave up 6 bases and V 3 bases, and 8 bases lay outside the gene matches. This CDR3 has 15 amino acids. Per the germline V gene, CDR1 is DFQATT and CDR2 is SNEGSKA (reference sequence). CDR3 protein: CSASSASGRPGELFF. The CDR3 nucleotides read TGCAGTGCTAGCAGTGCCAGCGGGAGGCCCGGGGAGCTGTTTTTT.

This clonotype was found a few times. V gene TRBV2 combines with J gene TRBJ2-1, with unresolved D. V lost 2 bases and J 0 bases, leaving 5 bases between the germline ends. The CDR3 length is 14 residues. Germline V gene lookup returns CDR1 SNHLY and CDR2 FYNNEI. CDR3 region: CASSEQLSYNEQFF. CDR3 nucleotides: TGTGCCAGCAGTGAACAACTCTCCTACAATGAGCAGTTCTTC.

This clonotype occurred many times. CDR3 region: CSATDRTGMYEQYF. The DNA for the CDR3 is TGCAGTGCTACCGACCGGACAGGGATGTACGAGCAGTACTTC. The rearrangement joins TRBV20-1 to TRBJ2-7; 8 bases are a match to TRBD1. V was clipped by 4 bases and J by 4 bases; unmatched bases: 9. This CDR3 has 14 amino acids. Germline V gene sequence: CDR1 DFQATT, CDR2 SNEGSKA (reference sequence).

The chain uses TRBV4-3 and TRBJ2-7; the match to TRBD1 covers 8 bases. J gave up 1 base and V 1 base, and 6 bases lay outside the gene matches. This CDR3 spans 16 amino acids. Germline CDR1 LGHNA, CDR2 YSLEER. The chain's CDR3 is CASSQVADRESYEQYF. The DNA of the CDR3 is TGCGCCAGCAGCCAAGTCGCGGACAGGGAGTCCTACGAGCAGTACTTC.

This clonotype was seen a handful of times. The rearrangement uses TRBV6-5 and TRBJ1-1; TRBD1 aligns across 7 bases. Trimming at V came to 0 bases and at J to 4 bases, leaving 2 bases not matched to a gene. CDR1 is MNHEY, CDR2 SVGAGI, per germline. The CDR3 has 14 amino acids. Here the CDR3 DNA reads TGTGCCAGCAGTTACTCGCGACAGGGCACTGAAGCTTTCTTT. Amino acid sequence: CASSYSRQGTEAFF.

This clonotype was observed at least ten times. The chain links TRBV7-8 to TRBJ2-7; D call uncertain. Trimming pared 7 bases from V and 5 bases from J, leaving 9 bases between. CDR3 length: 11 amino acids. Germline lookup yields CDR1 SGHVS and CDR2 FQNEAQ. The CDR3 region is CASTDFDEQYF. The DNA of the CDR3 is TGTGCCAGCACCGACTTCGACGAGCAGTACTTC.

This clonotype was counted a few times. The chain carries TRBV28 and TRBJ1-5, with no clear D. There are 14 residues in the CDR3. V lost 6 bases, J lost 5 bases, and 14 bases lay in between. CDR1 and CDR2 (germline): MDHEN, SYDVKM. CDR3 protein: CASRRVEIHQPQHF. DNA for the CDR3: TGTGCCAGCAGGCGGGTGGAAATCCATCAGCCCCAGCATTTT.

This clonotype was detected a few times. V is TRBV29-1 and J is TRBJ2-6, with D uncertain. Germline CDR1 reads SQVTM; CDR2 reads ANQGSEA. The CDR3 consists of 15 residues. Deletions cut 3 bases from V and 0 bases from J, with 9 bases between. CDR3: CSVESGSSGANVLTF. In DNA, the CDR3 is TGCAGCGTTGAGTCGGGTTCCTCTGGGGCCAACGTCCTGACTTTC.

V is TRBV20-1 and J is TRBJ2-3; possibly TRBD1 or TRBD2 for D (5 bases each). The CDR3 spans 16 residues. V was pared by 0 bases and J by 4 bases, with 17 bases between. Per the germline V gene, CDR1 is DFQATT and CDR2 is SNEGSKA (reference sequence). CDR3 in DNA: TGCAGTGCTAGAGATATTAGGGCAGGGACCGCAGATACGCAGTATTTT. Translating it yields CSARDIRAGTADTQYF.

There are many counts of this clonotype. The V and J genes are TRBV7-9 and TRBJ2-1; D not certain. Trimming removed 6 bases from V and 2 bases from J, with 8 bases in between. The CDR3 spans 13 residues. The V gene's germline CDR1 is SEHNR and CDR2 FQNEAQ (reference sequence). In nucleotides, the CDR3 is TGTGCCAGCAGACCGTTGGCCTACAATGAGCAGTTCTTC. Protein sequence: CASRPLAYNEQFF.

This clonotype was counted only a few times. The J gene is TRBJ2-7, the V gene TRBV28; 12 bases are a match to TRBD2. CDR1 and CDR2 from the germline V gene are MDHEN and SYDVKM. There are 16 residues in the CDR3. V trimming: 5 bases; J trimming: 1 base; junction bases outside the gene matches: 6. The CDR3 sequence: CASSPDTSGRSYEQYF. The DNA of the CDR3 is TGTGCCAGCAGTCCCGATACTAGCGGGAGGTCCTACGAGCAGTACTTC.

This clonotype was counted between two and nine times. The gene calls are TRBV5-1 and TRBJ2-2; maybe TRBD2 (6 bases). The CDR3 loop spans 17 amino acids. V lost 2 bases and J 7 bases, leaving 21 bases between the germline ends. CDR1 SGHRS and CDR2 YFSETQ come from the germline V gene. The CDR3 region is CASSFLAPWEDNGELFF. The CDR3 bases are TGCGCCAGCAGCTTCCTAGCGCCCTGGGAGGACAACGGGGAGCTGTTTTTT.

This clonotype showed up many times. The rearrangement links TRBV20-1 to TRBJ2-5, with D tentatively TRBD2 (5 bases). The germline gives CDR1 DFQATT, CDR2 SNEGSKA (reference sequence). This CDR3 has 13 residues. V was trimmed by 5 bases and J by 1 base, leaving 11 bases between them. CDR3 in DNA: TGCAGTGCTCTGGACTTTTTCCAAGAGACCCAGTACTTC. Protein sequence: CSALDFFQETQYF.

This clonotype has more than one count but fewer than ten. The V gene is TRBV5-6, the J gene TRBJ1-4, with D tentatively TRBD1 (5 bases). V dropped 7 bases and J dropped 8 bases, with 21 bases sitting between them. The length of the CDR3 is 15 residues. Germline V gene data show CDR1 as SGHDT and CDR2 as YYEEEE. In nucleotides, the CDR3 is TGTGCCAGCTCCTCACCGGGACGGCTTCGGGAAAAACTGTTTTTT. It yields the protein CASSSPGRLREKLFF.

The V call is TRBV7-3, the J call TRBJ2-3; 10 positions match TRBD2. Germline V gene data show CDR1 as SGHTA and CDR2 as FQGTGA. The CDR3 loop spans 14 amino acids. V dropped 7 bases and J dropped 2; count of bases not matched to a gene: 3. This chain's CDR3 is CASTSGGHTDTQYF. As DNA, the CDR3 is TGTGCCAGCACTAGCGGGGGCCACACAGATACGCAGTATTTT.

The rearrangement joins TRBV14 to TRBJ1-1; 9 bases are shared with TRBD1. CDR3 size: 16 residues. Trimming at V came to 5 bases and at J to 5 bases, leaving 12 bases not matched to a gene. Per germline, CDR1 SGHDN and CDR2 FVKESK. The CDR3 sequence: CASSSPGQGIRTEAFF. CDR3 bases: TGTGCCAGCAGCTCGCCGGGACAGGGAATAAGAACTGAAGCTTTCTTT.

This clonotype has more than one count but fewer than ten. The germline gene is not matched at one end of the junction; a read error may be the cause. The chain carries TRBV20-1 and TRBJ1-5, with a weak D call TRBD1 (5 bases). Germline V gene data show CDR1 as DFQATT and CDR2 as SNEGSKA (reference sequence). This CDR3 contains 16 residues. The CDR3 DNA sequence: TGCTGTGCTAGAGAGTGGGGCAGGGCTGACAATCAGCCCCAGCATTTT. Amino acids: CCAREWGRADNQPQHF.

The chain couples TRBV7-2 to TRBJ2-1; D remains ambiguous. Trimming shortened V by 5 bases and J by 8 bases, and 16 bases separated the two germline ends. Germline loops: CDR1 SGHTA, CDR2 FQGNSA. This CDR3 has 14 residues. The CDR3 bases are TGTGCCAGCAGCGCGAATTTAGGGTTCGATGAGCAGTTCTTC. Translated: CASSANLGFDEQFF.

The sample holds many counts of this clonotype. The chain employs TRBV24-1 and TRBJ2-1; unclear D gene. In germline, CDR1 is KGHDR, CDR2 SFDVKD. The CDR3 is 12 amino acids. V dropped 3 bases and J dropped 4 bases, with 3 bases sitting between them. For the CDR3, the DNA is TGTGCCACCAGTGATCATTACAATGAGCAGTTCTTC. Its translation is CATSDHYNEQFF.

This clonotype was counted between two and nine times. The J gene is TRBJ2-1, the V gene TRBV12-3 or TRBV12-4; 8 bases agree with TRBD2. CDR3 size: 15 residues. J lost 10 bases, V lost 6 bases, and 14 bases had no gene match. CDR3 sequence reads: CASRFTGGGAREQFF. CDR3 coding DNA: TGTGCCAGCAGATTCACGGGAGGGGGGGCTCGGGAGCAGTTCTTC.

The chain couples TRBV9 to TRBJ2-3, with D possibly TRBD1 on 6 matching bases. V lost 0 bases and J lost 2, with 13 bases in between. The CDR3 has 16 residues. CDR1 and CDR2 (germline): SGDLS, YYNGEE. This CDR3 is CASSVGAGAITDTQYF. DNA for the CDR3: TGTGCCAGCAGCGTAGGAGCAGGGGCTATCACAGATACGCAGTATTTT.